The 20 T cell receptor beta chains below were found in one sample sequenced in a study of T cell repertoires in cytomegalovirus infection. The antigens of these receptors remain unknown. TCRdb passed the reads through MiXCR, listing each CDR3 protein once. The sample shows 80,000 or so distinct CDR3 sequences, roughly 39% of them seen only once. The starting material was CD8+ T cells from cultured PBMCs, obtained from culture after CMV antigen stimulation. The receptors derive from a human donor in good health (CMV status not recorded). Some clones in this sample may be carry-over from other donors' samples.

In this sample, this clonotype turned up a few times. CDR3 sequence reads: CASSGGNEQFF. DNA of the CDR3: TGTGCCAGCAGCGGGGGAAATGAGCAGTTCTTC. The V gene is TRBV11-3, the J gene TRBJ2-1; TRBD1 or TRBD2 may be the D gene (5 bases each). The CDR3 sequence is 11 residues long. V was clipped by 5 bases and J by 7 bases, with 6 bases between them. Germline V gene sequence: CDR1 SGHNT, CDR2 YENEEA.

The rearrangement links TRBV19 to TRBJ1-5, with D hard to call. The CDR3 is made up of 15 amino acids. Germline CDR1 and CDR2: LNHDA and SQIVND (reference sequence). V was cut by 5 bases and J by 1 base, with 12 bases left in between. CDR3 coding DNA: TGTGCCAGTAGTTATCAACCGGAGAGCAATCAGCCCCAGCATTTT. It encodes CASSYQPESNQPQHF.

The rearrangement joins TRBV12-3 or TRBV12-4 to TRBJ1-1; TRBD1 might be the D (5 bases). The CDR3 extends over 14 amino acids. Trimming removed 3 bases from V and 0 bases from J, with 8 bases in between. The CDR3 nucleotides are TGTGCCAGCAGTTTCGGGGGAGTGAACACTGAAGCTTTCTTT. Translated: CASSFGGVNTEAFF.

This clonotype was recorded a few times. The chain links TRBV7-9 to TRBJ2-3; 8 bases are shared with TRBD2. Germline CDR1 and CDR2: SEHNR and FQNEAQ (reference sequence). Trimming took 3 bases from V and 3 from J; bases not matched to a gene: 8. This CDR3 contains 16 residues. The CDR3: CASSLYGLASTDTQYF. In nucleotides, the CDR3 is TGTGCCAGCAGCTTGTATGGACTAGCCTCTACAGATACGCAGTATTTT.

This clonotype was observed a few times. The CDR3, as DNA: TGTGCCAGCAGTTTCTCGATGGGCTGGAGTTCACCCCTCCACTTT. Translation: CASSFSMGWSSPLHF. This chain joins TRBV27 and TRBJ1-6, with D hard to call. V shed 3 bases and J shed 9 bases, with 15 bases lying between them. Germline assignment: CDR1 MNHEY and CDR2 SMNVEV (reference sequence). The CDR3 covers 15 residues.

This chain uses TRBV5-5 with TRBJ1-4; no clear D. The CDR3 extends over 14 amino acids. Trimming removed 3 bases from V and 0 bases from J, with 6 bases in between. Germline values: CDR1 SGHKS, CDR2 YYEKEE (reference sequence). CDR3 sequence reads: CASSWASTNEKLFF. The DNA of the CDR3 is TGTGCCAGCAGCTGGGCGTCAACTAATGAAAAACTGTTTTTT.

This clonotype was observed a few times. The chain has TRBV2 and TRBJ1-2; 12 positions agree with TRBD1. CDR1 and CDR2 from the germline V gene are SNHLY and FYNNEI. The CDR3 has 17 amino acids. Trimming at V came to 10 bases and at J to 5 bases, leaving 17 bases not matched to a gene. Written as DNA, the CDR3 is TGTGCCATCGCGACCCGGGACAGGGGGCTAATTGGATATGGCTACACCTTC. Translated: CAIATRDRGLIGYGYTF.

The sample holds a few counts of this clonotype. V and J are TRBV7-9 and TRBJ2-1; D not certain. The germline CDR1 and CDR2 sequences are SEHNR and FQNEAQ (reference sequence). The CDR3 consists of 16 residues. V was cut by 3 bases and J by 3 bases, with 15 bases left in between. CDR3 in amino acids: CASSLVPYSLYNEQFF. The CDR3 DNA is TGTGCCAGCAGCTTGGTTCCTTACTCTCTCTACAATGAGCAGTTCTTC.

The V and J genes are TRBV7-4 and TRBJ1-1; no clear D gene. Trimming removed 5 bases from V and 6 bases from J, with 13 bases in between. Germline values: CDR1 SGHVT, CDR2 SQSDAQ. This CDR3 has 13 residues. The DNA of the CDR3 is TGTGCCAGCAGCCCGGTCCAGCATCCTGAAGCTTTCTTT. It translates to CASSPVQHPEAFF. Supplemented by reference TRBV7-4 and TRBJ1-1, the full variable domain reads GAGVSQSPRYKVAKRGRDVALRCDSISGHVTLYWYRQTLGQGSEVLTYSQSDAQRDKSGRPSGRFSAERPERSVSTLKIQRTEQGDSAVYLCASSPVQHPEAFFGQGTRLTVV.

The gene calls are TRBV11-2 and TRBJ2-2, with D unresolved. V was pared by 1 base and J by 7 bases, with 7 bases between. The CDR3 sequence is 13 residues long. Germline assignment: CDR1 SGHAT and CDR2 FQNNGV. CDR3 sequence reads: CASSLGPSGELFF. The CDR3 DNA sequence: TGTGCCAGCAGCTTAGGCCCAAGCGGGGAGCTGTTTTTT.

The table lists this clonotype with many counts. This chain connects TRBV5-6 to TRBJ1-2; 9 nucleotides match TRBD1. The CDR3 covers 19 residues. Per the germline V gene, CDR1 is SGHDT and CDR2 is YYEEEE. Trimming cost V 2 bases and J 5 bases; bases outside gene matches: 19. The CDR3 region is CASSLNIAGTGTPSYGYTF. The CDR3 coding sequence is TGTGCCAGCAGCTTAAATATCGCCGGGACAGGGACCCCCAGTTATGGCTACACCTTC.

The CDR3 DNA follows: TGTGCCAGCAGCCCCCGGGACAGGGCCGGGGCCAACGTCCTGACTTTC. Encoded protein: CASSPRDRAGANVLTF. The chain couples TRBV7-2 to TRBJ2-6, with 9 positions matching TRBD1. V trimming: 5 bases; J trimming: 4 bases; junction bases outside the gene matches: 6. The CDR3 loop spans 16 amino acids. Germline CDR1 SGHTA, CDR2 FQGNSA. The full variable domain, in which reference TRBV7-2 and TRBJ2-6 provide the parts outside the CDR3, is GAGVSQSPSNKVTEKGKDVELRCDPISGHTALYWYRQSLGQGLEFLIYFQGNSAPDKSGLPSDRFSAERTGGSVSTLTIQRTQQEDSAVYLCASSPRDRAGANVLTFGAGSRLTVL.

In this sample, this clonotype turned up many times. The genes are TRBV12-3 or TRBV12-4 and TRBJ2-7, with 7 bases identical to TRBD1. The CDR3 totals 15 residues. J lost 3 bases, V lost 5 bases, and 10 bases had no gene match. The chain's CDR3 is CASSRPGQLDYEQYF. The CDR3 DNA reads as TGTGCCAGCAGTCGTCCGGGACAGCTAGACTACGAGCAGTACTTC.

This clonotype was counted a few times. The chain recombines TRBV7-2 with TRBJ2-7, with 13 bases that match TRBD2. Germline V gene lookup returns CDR1 SGHTA and CDR2 FQGNSA. Trimming cost V 4 bases and J 2 bases; bases outside gene matches: 11. The CDR3 has 18 amino acids. The CDR3 sequence: CASSSPLEGLAGTYEQYF. In DNA form, the CDR3 reads TGTGCCAGCAGCTCCCCTCTGGAGGGACTAGCGGGGACCTACGAGCAGTACTTC.

The sample holds a few counts of this clonotype. The chain links TRBV5-6 to TRBJ2-7; no clear D gene. CDR3 length equals 14 residues. Germline values: CDR1 SGHDT, CDR2 YYEEEE. V was shortened by 4 bases and J by 3 bases, with 14 bases between the two germline ends. The CDR3 reads CASSPLLGIYEQYF. CDR3 bases: TGTGCCAGCAGCCCGCTGCTGGGGATCTACGAGCAGTACTTC.

About this clonotype: This may be a read error, as it is one base from a much larger clone. The rearrangement uses TRBV7-2 and TRBJ2-3, with 7 bases identical to TRBD2. From germline, CDR1 is SGHTA and CDR2 FQGNSA. The CDR3 totals 15 residues. CDR3 region: CATSPGGTSTDTQYF. In nucleotides, the CDR3 is TGTGCCACCAGCCCCGGGGGGACTAGCACAGATACGCAGTATTTT.

The chain recombines TRBV24-1 with TRBJ2-3; 13 bases are a match to TRBD2. In germline, CDR1 is KGHDR, CDR2 SFDVKD. This CDR3 is built from 17 residues. Losses at the gene ends were 2 bases for V and 6 bases for J; bases not matched to a gene: 7. CDR3 nucleotides: TGTGCCACCAGTGATTGGGGGACTAGCGGGGAGTTCGATACGCAGTATTTT. Translating gives CATSDWGTSGEFDTQYF.

The chain employs TRBV4-1 and TRBJ1-2; a weak D match, TRBD1 (5 bases). This CDR3 comprises 14 residues. Germline lookup yields CDR1 MGHRA and CDR2 YSYEKL. Trimming cost V 0 bases and J 7 bases, with 12 bases left between them. The CDR3 nucleotides are TGCGCCAGCAGCCAAGAGGGGCCAGTGGTTGGCTACACCTTC. This codes for CASSQEGPVVGYTF.

This chain uses TRBV28 with TRBJ2-6; no definite D call. The CDR3 consists of 17 residues. Trimming removed 3 bases at V and 2 bases at J, with 14 bases between. The germline gives CDR1 MDHEN, CDR2 SYDVKM. The CDR3 here is CASSFPPANPGANVLTF. As DNA, the CDR3 is TGTGCCAGCAGTTTCCCCCCAGCTAACCCTGGGGCCAACGTCCTGACTTTC.

The sample holds many counts of this clonotype. The chain carries TRBV6-2 or TRBV6-3 and TRBJ2-4; 9 nucleotides match TRBD2. Germline V gives CDR1 MNHEY, CDR2 SVGEGT. This CDR3 has 17 amino acids. V was clipped by 2 bases and J by 2 bases; unmatched bases: 7. The CDR3 DNA is TGTGCCAGCAGTTACGTCCTAGCGGGGATTTCCAAAAACATTCAGTACTTC. Translated, it gives CASSYVLAGISKNIQYF.